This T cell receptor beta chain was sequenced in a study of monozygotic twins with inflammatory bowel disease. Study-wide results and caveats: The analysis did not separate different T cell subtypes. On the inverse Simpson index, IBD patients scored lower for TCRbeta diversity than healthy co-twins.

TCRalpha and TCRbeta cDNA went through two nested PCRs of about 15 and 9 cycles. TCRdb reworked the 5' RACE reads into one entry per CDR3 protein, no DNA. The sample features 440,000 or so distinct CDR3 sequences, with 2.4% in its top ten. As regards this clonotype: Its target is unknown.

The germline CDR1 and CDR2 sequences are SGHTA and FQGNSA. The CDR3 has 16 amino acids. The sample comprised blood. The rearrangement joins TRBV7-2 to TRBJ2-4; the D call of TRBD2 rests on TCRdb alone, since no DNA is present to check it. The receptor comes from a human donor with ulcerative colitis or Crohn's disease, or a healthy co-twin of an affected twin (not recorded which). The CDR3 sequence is CASSLFPEGAKNIQYF.